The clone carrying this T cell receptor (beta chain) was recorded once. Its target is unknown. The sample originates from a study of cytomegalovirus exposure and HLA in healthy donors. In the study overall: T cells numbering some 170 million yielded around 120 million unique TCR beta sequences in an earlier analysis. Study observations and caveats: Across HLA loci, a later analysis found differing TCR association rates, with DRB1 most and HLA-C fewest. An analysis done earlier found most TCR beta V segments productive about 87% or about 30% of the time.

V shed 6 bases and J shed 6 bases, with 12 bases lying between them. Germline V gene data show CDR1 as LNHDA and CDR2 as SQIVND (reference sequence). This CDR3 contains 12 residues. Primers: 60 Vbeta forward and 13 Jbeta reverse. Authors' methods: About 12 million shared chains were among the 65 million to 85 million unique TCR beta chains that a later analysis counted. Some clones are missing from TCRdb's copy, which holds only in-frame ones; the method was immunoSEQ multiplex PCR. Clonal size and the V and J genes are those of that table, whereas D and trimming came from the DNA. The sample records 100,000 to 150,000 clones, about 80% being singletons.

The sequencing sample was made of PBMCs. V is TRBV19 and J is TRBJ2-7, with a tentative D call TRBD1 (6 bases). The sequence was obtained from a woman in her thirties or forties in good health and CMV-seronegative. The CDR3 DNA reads TGTGCCAGTAGCCACAGGGTTGGCGAGCAGTACTTC. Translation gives CASSHRVGEQYF. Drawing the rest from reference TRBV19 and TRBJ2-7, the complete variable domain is DGGITQSPKYLFRKEGQNVTLSCEQNLNHDAMYWYRQDPGQGLRLIYYSQIVNDFQKGDIAEGYSVSREKKESFPLTVTSAQKNPTAFYLCASSHRVGEQYFGPGTRLTVT.